This is a list of T cell receptor beta chains from one sample in a study of blood T cell repertoires in COVID-19. Some clones are missing from TCRdb's copy, which holds only in-frame ones; the method was immunoSEQ multiplex PCR. The table lists over 200,000 clones, 70% to 90% of them singletons, with over 3% in the top ten. What was sequenced was PBMCs or T cells enriched from blood (not recorded which). These receptors were collected from a woman in her forties or fifties in a cohort exposed to, infected with or recovered from COVID-19 (not recorded which). The CDR3 runs from the conserved cysteine through the conserved F or W. D genes are given only for firm matches. Some rows mark clone size as missing; the rest say once, few, many or name a class of expanded clone.

length: 13
J: TRBJ1-5
size: once
V: TRBV5-1
D: TRBD1
CDR3: CASSLGGGQPQHF
DNA: TGCGCCAGCAGCTTGGGAGGGGGCCAGCCCCAGCATTTT

length: 14
J: TRBJ2-5
size: NA
V: TRBV5-1
D: TRBD1
CDR3: CASSWQGQLETQYF
DNA: TGCGCCAGCAGCTGGCAGGGACAGCTAGAGACCCAGTACTTC

length: 14
J: TRBJ2-7
size: NA
V: TRBV5-4
D: NA
CDR3: CASSYGQSTYEQYF
DNA: TGTGCCAGCAGCTACGGACAGTCAACCTACGAGCAGTACTTC

length: 14
J: TRBJ1-2
size: NA
V: TRBV4-3
D: NA
CDR3: CASSQGLGQGGYTF
DNA: TGCGCCAGCAGCCAAGGTTTAGGGCAGGGTGGCTACACCTTC

length: 16
J: TRBJ2-5
size: NA
V: TRBV28
D: TRBD2
CDR3: CASSAGLAGGRETQYF
DNA: TGTGCCAGCAGTGCTGGACTAGCGGGGGGGCGGGAGACCCAGTACTTC

length: 19
J: TRBJ1-5
size: NA
V: TRBV4-1
D: NA
CDR3: CASSQEKTWGRSENQPQHF
DNA: TGCGCCAGCAGCCAAGAGAAGACTTGGGGCAGATCCGAGAATCAGCCCCAGCATTTT

length: 14
J: TRBJ1-1
size: NA
V: TRBV10-3
D: TRBD1
CDR3: CAIRTDREGTEAFF
DNA: TGTGCCATCAGGACGGACAGGGAGGGCACTGAAGCTTTCTTT

length: 14
J: TRBJ2-2
size: NA
V: TRBV19
D: TRBD2
CDR3: CASSLAGVTGELFF
DNA: TGTGCCAGTAGCCTAGCGGGAGTCACCGGGGAGCTGTTTTTT

length: 15
J: TRBJ1-1
size: NA
V: TRBV5-4
D: NA
CDR3: CASSLVVGEGTEAFF
DNA: TGTGCCAGCAGCTTAGTGGTCGGCGAGGGCACTGAAGCTTTCTTT

length: 15
J: TRBJ1-1
size: NA
V: TRBV28
D: TRBD1
CDR3: CASSSRQGADTEAFF
DNA: TGTGCCAGCAGTTCCCGACAGGGGGCGGATACTGAAGCTTTCTTT

length: 15
J: TRBJ2-7
size: once
V: TRBV4-3
D: TRBD1
CDR3: CASSQEGTVFHEQYF
DNA: TGCGCCAGCAGCCAAGAGGGGACAGTGTTCCACGAGCAGTACTTC

length: 16
J: TRBJ2-7
size: NA
V: TRBV6-5
D: TRBD1
CDR3: CASSYSWDRISYEQYF
DNA: TGTGCCAGCAGTTACTCCTGGGACAGGATCTCCTACGAGCAGTACTTC

length: 15
J: TRBJ1-4
size: NA
V: TRBV18
D: TRBD1
CDR3: CASSPPSDRDEKLFF
DNA: TGTGCCAGCTCACCACCGTCCGACAGGGATGAAAAACTGTTTTTT

length: 15
J: TRBJ1-3
size: NA
V: TRBV28
D: TRBD1
CDR3: CASSANDRDRNTIYF
DNA: TGTGCCAGCAGTGCGAACGACAGGGATAGAAACACCATATATTTT

length: 14
J: TRBJ2-7
size: NA
V: TRBV5-1
D: TRBD1
CDR3: CASSTGQGKGEQYF
DNA: TGCGCCAGCAGCACAGGACAGGGCAAGGGCGAGCAGTACTTC

length: 15
J: TRBJ1-5
size: NA
V: TRBV2
D: TRBD1
CDR3: CASSADRGVGQPQHF
DNA: TGTGCCAGCAGTGCCGACAGGGGAGTAGGTCAGCCCCAGCATTTT

length: 13
J: TRBJ1-4
size: NA
V: TRBV4-1
D: NA
CDR3: CASSPGGVEKLFF
DNA: TGCGCCAGCAGCCCGGGGGGGGTCGAAAAACTGTTTTTT

length: 16
J: TRBJ1-2
size: NA
V: TRBV5-6
D: TRBD1
CDR3: CASSPETGRANYGYTF
DNA: TGTGCCAGCAGCCCCGAGACAGGGCGGGCGAACTATGGCTACACCTTC

length: 14
J: TRBJ1-6
size: NA
V: TRBV5-4
D: NA
CDR3: CASSLAGPNSPLHF
DNA: TGTGCCAGCAGCTTGGCAGGGCCAAATTCACCCCTCCACTTT

length: 15
J: TRBJ1-1
size: NA
V: TRBV28
D: TRBD1
CDR3: CASSLPGQGNTEAFF
DNA: TGTGCCAGCAGTCTGCCGGGACAGGGGAACACTGAAGCTTTCTTT

length: 14
J: TRBJ1-2
size: NA
V: TRBV5-1
D: NA
CDR3: CASSLAAGVRGYTF
DNA: TGCGCCAGCAGCTTGGCGGCCGGGGTTAGGGGCTACACCTTC

length: 15
J: TRBJ2-3
size: NA
V: TRBV7-2
D: NA
CDR3: CASSLVGGPKDTQYF
DNA: TGTGCCAGCAGCTTGGTTGGCGGCCCTAAGGATACGCAGTATTTT

length: 15
J: TRBJ1-5
size: NA
V: TRBV6-5
D: NA
CDR3: CASSNSGRGNQPQHF
DNA: TGTGCCAGCAGTAACTCGGGCAGGGGTAATCAGCCCCAGCATTTT

length: 18
J: TRBJ2-7
size: NA
V: TRBV10-3
D: NA
CDR3: CAISPHNKDSHRPYEQYF
DNA: TGTGCCATCAGTCCACACAACAAGGACAGCCATAGGCCCTACGAGCAGTACTTC

length: 15
J: TRBJ2-1
size: NA
V: TRBV7-8
D: NA
CDR3: CASSPLDRINNEQFF
DNA: TGTGCCAGCAGCCCGTTAGACAGAATTAACAATGAGCAGTTCTTC